A single sample is the source of the 30 T cell receptor beta chains below, sequenced in a study of T cell responses to AZD1222 COVID-19 vaccine. The repertoire was sequenced with immunoSEQ multiplex PCR; TCRdb's copy has only in-frame clones and lacks some. Among 250,000 to 300,000 clones listed, around 93% were seen once. The material was peripheral blood, obtained 28 days after the second AZD1222 dose. Receptors originate from an adult who received the AZD1222 COVID-19 vaccine.

V gene TRBV18 combines with J gene TRBJ2-7; D is ambiguous. With 8 bases removed from V and 4 bases from J, the gap between germline ends came to 15 bases. From germline, CDR1 is KGHSH and CDR2 LQKENI. The CDR3 loop spans 13 amino acids. As DNA, the CDR3 is TGTGCCAGCGCGCGGACGGACCTGTACGAGCAGTACTTC. Amino acids: CASARTDLYEQYF.

This chain connects TRBV2 to TRBJ2-7; 11 bases are shared with TRBD1. The CDR3 contains 15 residues. V lost 9 bases, J lost 5 bases, and 12 bases stayed unmatched. Germline CDR1 is SNHLY and CDR2 is FYNNEI. CDR3 coding DNA: TGTGCCAGAGAAGGGGACAGGGGGAACCCCGACGAGCAGTACTTC. This sequence encodes CAREGDRGNPDEQYF.

The chain carries TRBV27 and TRBJ2-5; 8 bases fit TRBD2. This CDR3 region has 15 residues. The junction had 2 bases not matched to a gene; V was cut back by 0 bases and J by 2 bases. Per the germline V gene, CDR1 is MNHEY and CDR2 is SMNVEV (reference sequence). Here the CDR3 DNA reads TGTGCCAGCAGTTTATCACTAGCGGTACAAGAGACCCAGTACTTC. This encodes CASSLSLAVQETQYF.

This chain connects TRBV19 to TRBJ2-7, with 11 bases aligning to TRBD2. The CDR3 contains 15 residues. With 4 bases clipped from V and 4 bases from J, the junction kept 6 bases outside the gene matches. Germline-derived CDR1 and CDR2 are LNHDA and SQIVND (reference sequence). Written as DNA, the CDR3 is TGTGCCAGTAGTAAGGGACTAGCGGTTCGGTACGAGCAGTACTTC. Residues: CASSKGLAVRYEQYF.

The gene calls are TRBV12-3 or TRBV12-4 and TRBJ2-2; D gene ambiguous. CDR3 length: 11 residues. The V gene lost 7 bases and the J gene lost 6 bases, with 6 bases spanning the gap. The CDR3 DNA follows: TGTGCCAGCATCGAGGCCGGGGAGCTGTTTTTT. It is translated as CASIEAGELFF.

The count of this clone is one. The chain employs TRBV18 and TRBJ1-3; TRBD1 agrees at 7 bases. The CDR3 runs to 16 residues. J lost 2 bases, V lost 2 bases, and 6 bases had no gene match. Germline V gene lookup returns CDR1 KGHSH and CDR2 LQKENI. Here the CDR3 DNA reads TGTGCCAGCTCACCAGCGGGACAGAATCCTGGAAACACCATATATTTT. Its protein product is CASSPAGQNPGNTIYF.

This sequence joins TRBV28 and TRBJ2-1; D not resolved. CDR3 length equals 16 residues. V was cut by 2 bases and J by 0 bases, with 11 bases left in between. The germline CDR1 and CDR2 sequences are MDHEN and SYDVKM. CDR3 sequence: CASSLARVTSYNEQFF. As DNA, the CDR3 is TGTGCCAGCAGTTTAGCCCGGGTCACCTCCTACAATGAGCAGTTCTTC. Filled out from reference TRBV28 and TRBJ2-1, the complete variable domain reads DVKVTQSSRYLVKRTGEKVFLECVQDMDHENMFWYRQDPGLGLRLIYFSYDVKMKEKGDIPEGYSVSREKKERFSLILESASTNQTSMYLCASSLARVTSYNEQFFGPGTRLTVL.

This chain uses TRBV7-3 with TRBJ2-5; 7 nucleotides agree with TRBD1. Germline values: CDR1 SGHTA, CDR2 FQGTGA. The V segment lost 4 bases and the J segment 2 bases; nucleotides outside the gene matches: 1. CDR3 length: 13 amino acids. DNA of the CDR3: TGTGCCAGCAGCTCGGGACAGCAAGAGACCCAGTACTTC. This encodes CASSSGQQETQYF.

This clone was recorded only once. V usage is TRBV3-1 (or the pseudogene TRBV3-2) and J usage is TRBJ2-3, with TRBD2 matching 7 bases. This CDR3 region has 16 residues. Germline V gene data show CDR1 as LGHDT and CDR2 as YNNKEL (reference sequence). Trimming cost V 1 base and J 5 bases; bases outside gene matches: 9. The CDR3 loop is CASSQATAGEGDTQYF. As DNA, the CDR3 is TGTGCCAGCAGCCAAGCTACGGCGGGGGAGGGAGATACGCAGTATTTT.

This rearrangement joins TRBV12-3 or TRBV12-4 to TRBJ1-1; D is perhaps TRBD1 (5 bases). V was trimmed by 7 bases and J by 2 bases, leaving 11 bases between them. CDR3 length: 13 residues. Written as DNA, the CDR3 is TGTGCCAGCAACCCGGGACCTAACACTGAAGCTTTCTTT. This translates into CASNPGPNTEAFF.

The chain is built from TRBV21-1 and TRBJ2-5; TRBD2, the table's D call, lacks a check against the DNA. TRBV21-1 is tagged as a pseudogene. This CDR3 comprises 18 residues. The CDR3 loop reads CASSCPRRGGGAQETQYF. DNA of the CDR3: TGTGCCAGCAGCTGCCCCCGTAGGGGAGGGGGGGCTCAAGAGACCCAGTACTTC.

The chain links TRBV7-8 to TRBJ1-5; D unresolved. The V gene's germline CDR1 is SGHVS and CDR2 FQNEAQ. CDR3 length equals 16 residues. V shed 6 bases and J shed 1 base, with 16 bases lying between them. CDR3 in amino acids: CASSRGDLGSNQPQHF. The CDR3 DNA follows: TGTGCCAGCAGTCGTGGTGACTTGGGGAGCAATCAGCCCCAGCATTTT.

The V and J genes are TRBV28 and TRBJ1-5; 7 nucleotides align to TRBD1. From germline, CDR1 is MDHEN and CDR2 SYDVKM. V shed 7 bases and J 6 bases; nucleotides not matched to a gene: 6. This CDR3 is 13 amino acids long. The CDR3 sequence is CASTPAGGQPQHF. CDR3 nucleotides: TGTGCCAGCACGCCGGCAGGGGGTCAGCCCCAGCATTTT.

The chain combines TRBV12-3 or TRBV12-4 with TRBJ1-1; no clear D gene. CDR3 size: 13 residues. Trimming pared 9 bases from V and 2 bases from J, leaving 13 bases between. CDR3 sequence: CASQFSGNTEAFF. The CDR3 nucleotides are TGTGCCAGTCAGTTTTCAGGAAACACTGAAGCTTTCTTT.

Comments on this clone: Because it lacks the conserved phenylalanine or tryptophan at the end, this CDR3 is likely a read error. The DNA is left out, because the CDR3 cannot be placed on it with certainty; the CDR3 is given as TCRdb lists it. The chain carries TRBV7-2 and TRBJ1-2; the D call TRBD1 from the table was never checked on the DNA. Inclusive of both ends, the CDR3 amounts to 12 amino acids. The germline gives CDR1 SGHTA, CDR2 FQGNSA. The CDR3 spells CASSKPPRQDFN.

The chain couples TRBV5-1 to TRBJ1-3, with TRBD1 as a possible D gene (6 bases). Trimming took off 4 bases at V and 4 bases at J, with 18 bases between the two ends. Germline V gene sequence: CDR1 SGHRS, CDR2 YFSETQ. The CDR3 is 16 residues long. The DNA of the CDR3 is TGCGCCAGCAGCAAGGGACCCACAGGGTCGGGAAACACCATATATTTT. It encodes CASSKGPTGSGNTIYF.

This clone was detected once. The chain recombines TRBV19 with TRBJ1-5, with 7 bases aligning to TRBD1. Losses at the gene ends were 9 bases for V and 5 bases for J; bases not matched to a gene: 10. Germline values: CDR1 LNHDA, CDR2 SQIVND (reference sequence). The CDR3 extends over 14 amino acids. The CDR3 region is CASRETGEYQPQHF. DNA of the CDR3: TGTGCCAGCCGGGAAACAGGGGAATATCAGCCCCAGCATTTT.

V usage is TRBV11-2 and J usage is TRBJ2-1, with 10 nucleotides matching TRBD2. The germline V gene encodes CDR1 SGHAT and CDR2 FQNNGV. The CDR3 extends over 15 amino acids. J lost 8 bases, V lost 5 bases, and 9 bases had no gene match. CDR3 amino acids: CASSAISGRFHEQFF. The CDR3 DNA reads as TGTGCCAGCAGCGCGATTAGCGGGAGGTTCCATGAGCAGTTCTTC.

The chain couples TRBV7-8 to TRBJ1-2, with D possibly matching TRBD1 (5 bases). The V end lost 1 base, the J end lost 4 bases, and 7 bases lay between the germline ends. Germline assignment: CDR1 SGHVS and CDR2 FQNEAQ. This CDR3 is 13 amino acids long. CDR3 region: CASSLGQSYGYTF. The CDR3 region has the DNA TGTGCCAGCAGCTTAGGACAGAGCTATGGCTACACCTTC.

This clone was seen more than once but under ten times. The V call is TRBV28, the J call TRBJ1-3; D is unresolved. V gave up 6 bases and J gave up 0 bases, with 15 bases separating them. This CDR3 region has 16 residues. CDR1 MDHEN and CDR2 SYDVKM come from the germline V gene. The CDR3 DNA is TGTGCCAGCAGCGGGAGGAAAATACTCTCTGGAAACACCATATATTTT. This gives the protein CASSGRKILSGNTIYF.

The chain is built from TRBV2 and TRBJ1-5, with TRBD1 identical over 11 bases. This CDR3 spans 15 amino acids. CDR1 and CDR2 (germline): SNHLY, FYNNEI. Trimming removed 3 bases from V and 6 bases from J; junction bases left unmatched: 4. This CDR3 reads CASSDRTGGFQPQHF. In DNA form, the CDR3 reads TGTGCCAGCAGTGACCGGACAGGGGGCTTTCAGCCCCAGCATTTT.

CDR3 protein: CASSSGWGNEQYF. CDR3 nucleotide sequence: TGTGCCAGCAGCTCGGGGTGGGGGAACGAGCAGTACTTC. The chain employs TRBV11-3 and TRBJ2-7; D is possibly TRBD1 or TRBD2 (5 bases each). Germline-derived CDR1 and CDR2 are SGHNT and YENEEA. This CDR3 has 13 amino acids. Trimming left V 4 bases short and J 5 bases short, with 12 bases between.

The genes are TRBV29-1 and TRBJ1-4, with a possible D match to TRBD1 (5 bases). Trimming took 4 bases from V and 0 from J, leaving 9 bases between them. There are 14 residues in the CDR3. CDR1 SQVTM and CDR2 ANQGSEA come from the germline V gene. Here the CDR3 DNA reads TGCAGCGTTGCAGGGTTCGCAACTAATGAAAAACTGTTTTTT. Amino acids: CSVAGFATNEKLFF.

The rearrangement joins TRBV5-6 to TRBJ1-1, with 8 bases lining up with TRBD1. The CDR3 is made up of 16 amino acids. V gave up 2 bases and J gave up 5 bases; unmatched junction bases: 11. From germline, CDR1 is SGHDT and CDR2 YYEEEE. The CDR3 region has the DNA TGTGCCAGCAGCTTAGGACAGGGTTGGGTCGGGACTGAAGCTTTCTTT. Translating it yields CASSLGQGWVGTEAFF.

This clone was picked up one time. The V gene is TRBV3-1 (or the pseudogene TRBV3-2), the J gene TRBJ2-7; weak D call: TRBD1 (5 bases). V dropped 4 bases and J dropped 2 bases, with 9 bases sitting between them. CDR3 length: 13 residues. CDR1 is LGHDT, CDR2 YNNKEL, per germline (reference sequence). This chain's CDR3 is CASSPRTPYEQYF. In DNA, the CDR3 is TGTGCCAGCAGCCCCCGGACACCCTACGAGCAGTACTTC.

The J gene is TRBJ1-1, the V gene TRBV19; possible D gene TRBD1, 6 bases. This CDR3 is built from 12 residues. The V end lost 6 bases, the J end lost 6 bases, and 11 bases lay between the germline ends. CDR1 is LNHDA, CDR2 SQIVND, per germline (reference sequence). CDR3 sequence: CASSGQWSEAFF. CDR3 in DNA: TGTGCCAGTAGCGGACAGTGGTCTGAAGCTTTCTTT.

V and J are TRBV5-1 and TRBJ1-1; TRBD1 aligns across 10 bases. The ends lost 4 bases at V and 8 bases at J; junction bases unmatched: 14. Germline V CDR1 and CDR2: SGHRS, YFSETQ. This CDR3 contains 16 residues. This chain's CDR3 is CASSTRDRGNPQEAFF. The DNA for the CDR3 is TGCGCCAGCAGCACCCGGGACAGGGGCAATCCACAAGAAGCTTTCTTT.

This clone was seen once. The CDR3 protein is CASSQMGLAGASTFF. Here the CDR3 DNA reads TGCGCCAGCAGCCAGATGGGACTAGCGGGGGCGTCCACGTTCTTC. The chain is built from TRBV4-3 and TRBJ2-1; 14 nucleotides match TRBD2. CDR3 length equals 15 residues. V lost 3 bases and J lost 15; bases outside the gene matches: 10. Germline-derived CDR1 and CDR2 are LGHNA and YSLEER.

The chain joins TRBV28 to TRBJ2-2; no definite D call. V was shortened by 2 bases and J by 5 bases, with 3 bases between the two germline ends. The CDR3 runs to 12 residues. Germline V gene lookup returns CDR1 MDHEN and CDR2 SYDVKM. The CDR3 protein is CASSLVTGELFF. The CDR3 coding sequence is TGTGCCAGCAGTTTAGTTACCGGGGAGCTGTTTTTT.

The chain is built from TRBV4-2 and TRBJ2-1; no clear D. Germline lookup yields CDR1 LGHNA and CDR2 YNFKEQ. The germline V and J ends were trimmed by 0 bases and 10 bases, with 10 bases remaining between them. CDR3 size: 13 residues. The CDR3 spells CASSQDGLTEQFF. In DNA form, the CDR3 reads TGTGCCAGCAGCCAAGACGGCCTGACCGAGCAGTTCTTC.